This note documents a single T cell receptor beta chain sequence. Its antigen is still unknown. Base qualities are not at hand, and no much larger clone is one base apart. This record belongs to a study of blood T cell repertoires in COVID-19 (dated by TCRdb to 2019 to 2021). About the study as a whole: The collaborator samples originated in the United States, Italy and Spain and spanned the acute and convalescent phases of COVID-19. Deeply sampled blood TCRbeta repertoires from subjects exposed to, actively infected with, or recovered from COVID-19 were included in the dataset. A de-identified subject ID, COVID-19 status, age in years and sex were almost always included in the sample metadata. Samples were obtained from the ongoing ImmuneRACE study (first 160 participants) and from roughly 1,300 subjects provided by 6 global collaborators. The material from the prospective study consisted of cDNA or gDNA derived from T cells, B-cell-depleted T cells, or PBMCs. The repertoires were made available in a free public database intended to serve as a resource for research on the immune response to SARS-CoV-2. Where HLA class I and class II types were available, the types were taken from metadata supplied by the sample provider, not from assay-based typing. Summary of the overall study and its limitations: How much clinical and demographic metadata was included differed by source and by participant, and the metadata was provided uncurated.

One collaborating source in Seattle enrolled patients during active infection and followed them longitudinally through the course of disease. Collaborating institutions collected whole blood in K2EDTA tubes following their own protocols. For TCRbeta analysis, collaborators shipped samples as frozen whole blood, isolated PBMCs, or DNA extracted from either of those sample types. Compared with germline, V lacks 4 bases and J lacks 2 bases; bases without a gene match: 5. From its cysteine to its phenylalanine, the CDR3 spans 14 amino acids. Here the CDR3 DNA is all that survives: 42 bases in frame from base 1. According to the germline V gene, CDR1 reads SGHTA and CDR2 reads FQGNSA. The immunoSEQ Assay, a bias-controlled multiplex PCR, was used to amplify TCRbeta CDR3 regions from genomic DNA. The authors' pipeline ran thus. The number of nucleated cells in each sample was estimated from the amplification of reference gene primers within the assay. To quantify the absolute abundance of each unique TCRbeta CDR3 rearrangement, sequence reads were collapsed and filtered. For each sample, productive Simpson clonality was calculated by taking the square root of Simpson's diversity index across productive rearrangements. The source is immuneACCESS, and TCRdb retained only in-frame sequences with V and J called. Part of the clones is not carried over; for the studies checked, unresolved V genes explain less than half of this, and the remainder is unexplained. That table supplies the V and J calls and clone size; D and trimming were determined from the DNA. This sample is represented by roughly 250,000 clones; roughly 84% of them were singletons. The ten largest clones capture 15% to 17% of the sample.

This TCR was sampled from a person aged 65 to 85 with COVID-19, enrolled during active disease. The rearranged chain carries TRBV7-2 and TRBJ2-7; 7 central nucleotides agree with TRBD2. The sample comprised peripheral blood. The CDR3 protein is CASSYGLGTYEQYF. The sequenced DNA is TGTGCCAGCAGCTATGGACTAGGTACCTACGAGCAGTACTTC.